The 2 T cell receptor beta chains below come from one sample, sequenced in a study of T cells after posttransplantation cyclophosphamide. Sequenced by immunoSEQ multiplex PCR; TCRdb stores in-frame clones only, minus some. The sample has roughly 12,000 clones, approximately 95% seen once; the top ten hold approximately 0.3%. Specimen: naive CD8+ T cells sorted from PBMCs. Source of these receptors: a man younger than 40 in good health and a related stem cell transplant donor.

This chain connects TRBV11-1 to TRBJ1-2; D is unclear. CDR1 is SGHAT, CDR2 FQDESV, per germline (reference sequence). Between the trimmed V and J ends, which lost 5 bases and 0 bases, there was a span of 10 bases. The CDR3 totals 14 residues. The CDR3 here is CASSTAGSNYGYTF. The DNA of the CDR3 is TGTGCCAGCAGCACCGCCGGGTCTAACTATGGCTACACCTTC. The variable domain in full, with the rest retrieved from reference TRBV11-1 and TRBJ1-2, is EAEVAQSPRYKITEKSQAVAFWCDPISGHATLYWYRQILGQGPELLVQFQDESVVDDSQLPKDRFSAERLKGVDSTLKIQPAELGDSAMYLCASSTAGSNYGYTFGSGTRLTVV.

This chain uses TRBV7-8 with TRBJ1-4, with D possibly TRBD1 on 6 matching bases. Germline CDR1 reads SGHVS; CDR2 reads FQNEAQ. The CDR3 runs 15 residues. Deletions cut 4 bases from V and 8 bases from J, with 17 bases between. CDR3 DNA: TGTGCCAGCAGCTCCACCACAGGGCTCTCCGAAAAACTGTTTTTT. This codes for CASSSTTGLSEKLFF. Supplemented by reference TRBV7-8 and TRBJ1-4, the full variable domain reads GAGVSQSPRYKVAKRGQDVALRCDPISGHVSLFWYQQALGQGPEFLTYFQNEAQLDKSGLPSDRFFAERPEGSVSTLKIQRTQQEDSAVYLCASSSTTGLSEKLFFGSGTQLSVL.